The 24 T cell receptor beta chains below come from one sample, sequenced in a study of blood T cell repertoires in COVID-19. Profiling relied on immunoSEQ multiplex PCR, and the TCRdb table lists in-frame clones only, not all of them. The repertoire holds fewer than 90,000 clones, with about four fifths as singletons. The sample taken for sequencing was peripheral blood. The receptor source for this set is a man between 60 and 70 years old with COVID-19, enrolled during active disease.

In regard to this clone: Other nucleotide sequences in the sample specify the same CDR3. The CDR3: CASIRGSQETQYF. The CDR3 bases are TGTGCCAGCATTCGGGGTAGTCAAGAGACCCAGTACTTC. The chain has TRBV2 and TRBJ2-5; possibly TRBD2 for D (5 bases). The CDR3 has 13 residues. Trimming left V 7 bases short and J 2 bases short, with 11 bases between. Looked up from germline, CDR1 is SNHLY and CDR2 is FYNNEI.

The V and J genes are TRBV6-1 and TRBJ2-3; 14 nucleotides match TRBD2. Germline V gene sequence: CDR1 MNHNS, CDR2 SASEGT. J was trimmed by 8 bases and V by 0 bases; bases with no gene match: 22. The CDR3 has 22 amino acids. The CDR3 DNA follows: TGTGCCAGCAGTGAAGCCGGAGGGGGACTAGCGGGAGTCGTGACACATCGAGTTACGCAGTATTTT. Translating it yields CASSEAGGGLAGVVTHRVTQYF.

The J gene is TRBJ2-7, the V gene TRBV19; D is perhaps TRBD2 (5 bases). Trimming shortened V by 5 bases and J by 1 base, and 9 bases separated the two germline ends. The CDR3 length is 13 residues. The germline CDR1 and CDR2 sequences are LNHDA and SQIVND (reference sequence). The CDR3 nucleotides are TGTGCCAGTAGTCCAGGAGGTTCCTACGAGCAGTACTTC. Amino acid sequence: CASSPGGSYEQYF.

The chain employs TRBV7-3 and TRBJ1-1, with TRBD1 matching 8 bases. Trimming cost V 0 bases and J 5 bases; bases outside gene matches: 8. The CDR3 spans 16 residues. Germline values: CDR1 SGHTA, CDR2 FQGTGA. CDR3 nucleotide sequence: TGTGCCAGCAGCTTAACTGGGACAGGAGGTGGGACTGAAGCTTTCTTT. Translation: CASSLTGTGGGTEAFF.

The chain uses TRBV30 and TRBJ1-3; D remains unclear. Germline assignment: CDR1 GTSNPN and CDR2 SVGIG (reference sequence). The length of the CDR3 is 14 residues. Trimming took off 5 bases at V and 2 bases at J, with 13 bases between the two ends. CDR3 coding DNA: TGTGCCTGGCAGAGAGGGTCGGCTGGAAACACCATATATTTT. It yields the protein CAWQRGSAGNTIYF.

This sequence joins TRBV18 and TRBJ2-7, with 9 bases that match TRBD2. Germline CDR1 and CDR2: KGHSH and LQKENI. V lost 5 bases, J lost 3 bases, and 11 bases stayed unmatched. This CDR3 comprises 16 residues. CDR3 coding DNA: TGTGCCAGCTCAAGGGGCGTAGGACTAGCGAGCTACGAGCAGTACTTC. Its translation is CASSRGVGLASYEQYF.

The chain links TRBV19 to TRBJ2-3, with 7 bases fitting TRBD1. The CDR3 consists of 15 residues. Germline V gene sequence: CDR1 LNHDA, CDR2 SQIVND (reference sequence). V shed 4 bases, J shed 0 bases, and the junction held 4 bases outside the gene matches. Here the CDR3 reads CASSNRDSSTDTQYF. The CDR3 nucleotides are TGTGCCAGTAGTAACCGGGACAGTAGCACAGATACGCAGTATTTT.

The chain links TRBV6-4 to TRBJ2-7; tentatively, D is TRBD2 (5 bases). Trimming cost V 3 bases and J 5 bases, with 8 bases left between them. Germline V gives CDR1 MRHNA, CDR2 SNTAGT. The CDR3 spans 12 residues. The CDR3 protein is CASSEREHEQYF. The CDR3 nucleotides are TGTGCCAGCAGTGAAAGGGAGCACGAGCAGTACTTC.

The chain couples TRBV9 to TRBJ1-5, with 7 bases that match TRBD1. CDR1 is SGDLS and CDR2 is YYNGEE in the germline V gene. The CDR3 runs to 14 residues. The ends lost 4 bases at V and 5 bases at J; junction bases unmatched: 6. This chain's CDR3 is CASSPGDRDQPQHF. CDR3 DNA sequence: TGTGCCAGCAGCCCCGGGGACAGAGATCAGCCCCAGCATTTT.

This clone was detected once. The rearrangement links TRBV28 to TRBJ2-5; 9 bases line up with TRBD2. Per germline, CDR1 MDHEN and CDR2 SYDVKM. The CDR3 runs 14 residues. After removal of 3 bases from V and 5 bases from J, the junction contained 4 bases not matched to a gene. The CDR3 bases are TGTGCCAGCAGTTTCGTAGCGGGGGTGGAGACCCAGTACTTC. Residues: CASSFVAGVETQYF.

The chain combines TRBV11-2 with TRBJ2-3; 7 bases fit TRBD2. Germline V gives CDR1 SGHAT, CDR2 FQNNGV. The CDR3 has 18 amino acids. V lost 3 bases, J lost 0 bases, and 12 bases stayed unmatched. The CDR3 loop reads CASSLATSARSSTDTQYF. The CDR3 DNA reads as TGTGCCAGCAGCTTGGCTACTAGCGCACGATCTAGCACAGATACGCAGTATTTT.

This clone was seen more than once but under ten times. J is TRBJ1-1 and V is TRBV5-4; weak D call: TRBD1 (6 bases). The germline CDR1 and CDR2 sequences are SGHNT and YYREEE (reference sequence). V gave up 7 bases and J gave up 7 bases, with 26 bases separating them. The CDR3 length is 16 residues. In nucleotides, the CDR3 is TGTGCCAGCGGCCGAAGGGGGACCGCCGTGGGGAGTGAAGCTTTCTTT. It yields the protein CASGRRGTAVGSEAFF.

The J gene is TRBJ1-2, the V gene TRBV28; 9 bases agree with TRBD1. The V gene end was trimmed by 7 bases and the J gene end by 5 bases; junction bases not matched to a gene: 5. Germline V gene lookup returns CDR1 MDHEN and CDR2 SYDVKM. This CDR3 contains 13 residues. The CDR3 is CASKTGGPYGYTF. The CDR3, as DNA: TGTGCCAGCAAAACAGGGGGCCCTTATGGCTACACCTTC.

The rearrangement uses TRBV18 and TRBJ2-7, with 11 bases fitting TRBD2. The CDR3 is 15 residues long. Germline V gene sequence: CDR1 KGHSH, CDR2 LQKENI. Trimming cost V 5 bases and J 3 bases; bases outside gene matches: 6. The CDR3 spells CASSAGLAGSYEQYF. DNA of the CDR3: TGTGCCAGCTCAGCAGGACTAGCGGGCAGCTACGAGCAGTACTTC. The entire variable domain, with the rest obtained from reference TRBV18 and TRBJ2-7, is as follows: NAGVMQNPRHLVRRRGQEARLRCSPMKGHSHVYWYRQLPEEGLKFMVYLQKENIIDESGMPKERFSAEFPKEGPSILRIQQVVRGDSAAYFCASSAGLAGSYEQYFGPGTRLTVT.

DNA of the CDR3: TGTGCCAGCAGTCGAGCAAATTCACCCCTCCACTTT. Translation gives CASSRANSPLHF. The chain recombines TRBV25-1 with TRBJ1-6; D not certain. Germline CDR1 is MGHDK and CDR2 is SYGVNS. Trimming took off 5 bases at V and 7 bases at J, with 6 bases between the two ends. This CDR3 has 12 amino acids.

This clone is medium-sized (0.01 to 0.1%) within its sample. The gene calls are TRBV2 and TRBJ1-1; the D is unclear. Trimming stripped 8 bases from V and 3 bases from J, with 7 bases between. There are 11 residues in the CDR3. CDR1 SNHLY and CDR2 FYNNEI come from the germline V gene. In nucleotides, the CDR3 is TGTGCCAGCGCGGGTTACACTGAAGCTTTCTTT. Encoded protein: CASAGYTEAFF.

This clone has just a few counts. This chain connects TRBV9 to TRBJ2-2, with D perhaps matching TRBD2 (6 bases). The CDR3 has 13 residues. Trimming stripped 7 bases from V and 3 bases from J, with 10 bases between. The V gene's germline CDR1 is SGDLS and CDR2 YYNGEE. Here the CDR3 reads CASGDSHTGELFF. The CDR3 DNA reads TGTGCCAGCGGGGACTCCCACACCGGGGAGCTGTTTTTT.

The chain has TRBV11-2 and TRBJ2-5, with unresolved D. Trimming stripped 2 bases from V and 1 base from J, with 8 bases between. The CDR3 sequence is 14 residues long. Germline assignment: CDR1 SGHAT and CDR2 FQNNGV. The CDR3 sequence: CASSLTETQETQYF. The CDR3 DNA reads TGTGCCAGCAGCTTAACAGAAACCCAAGAGACCCAGTACTTC.

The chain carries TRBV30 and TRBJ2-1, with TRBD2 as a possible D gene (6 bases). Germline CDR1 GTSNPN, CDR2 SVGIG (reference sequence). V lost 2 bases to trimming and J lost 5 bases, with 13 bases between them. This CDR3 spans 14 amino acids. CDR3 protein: CAWSLGLGNNEQFF. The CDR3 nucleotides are TGTGCCTGGAGTTTGGGACTTGGAAACAATGAGCAGTTCTTC.

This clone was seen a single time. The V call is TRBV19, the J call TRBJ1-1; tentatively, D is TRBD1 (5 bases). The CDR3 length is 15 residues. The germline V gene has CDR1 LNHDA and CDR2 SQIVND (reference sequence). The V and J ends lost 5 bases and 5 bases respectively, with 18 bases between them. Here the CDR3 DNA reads TGTGCCAGTAGTCGTACAGGATCTTTATTGACTGAAGCTTTCTTT. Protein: CASSRTGSLLTEAFF. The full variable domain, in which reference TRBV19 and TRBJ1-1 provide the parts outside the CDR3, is DGGITQSPKYLFRKEGQNVTLSCEQNLNHDAMYWYRQDPGQGLRLIYYSQIVNDFQKGDIAEGYSVSREKKESFPLTVTSAQKNPTAFYLCASSRTGSLLTEAFFGQGTRLTVV.

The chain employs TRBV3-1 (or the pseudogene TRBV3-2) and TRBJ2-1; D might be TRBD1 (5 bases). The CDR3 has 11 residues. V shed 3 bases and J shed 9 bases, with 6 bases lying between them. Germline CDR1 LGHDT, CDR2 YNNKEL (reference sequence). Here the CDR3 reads CASSHRGEQFF. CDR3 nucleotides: TGTGCCAGCAGCCATAGGGGTGAGCAGTTCTTC.

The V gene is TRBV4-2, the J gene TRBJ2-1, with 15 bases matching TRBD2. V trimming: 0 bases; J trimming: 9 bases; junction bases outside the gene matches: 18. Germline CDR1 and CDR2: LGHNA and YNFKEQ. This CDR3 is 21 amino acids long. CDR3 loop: CASSQDGGRMRTSGRASEQFF. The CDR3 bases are TGTGCCAGCAGCCAAGATGGGGGACGCATGCGGACTAGCGGGAGGGCGTCTGAGCAGTTCTTC.

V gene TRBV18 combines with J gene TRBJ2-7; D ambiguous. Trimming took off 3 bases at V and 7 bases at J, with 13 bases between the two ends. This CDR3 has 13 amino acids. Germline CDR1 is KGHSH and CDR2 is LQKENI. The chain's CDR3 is CASSPGLSEEQYF. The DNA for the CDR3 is TGTGCCAGCTCACCCGGTCTTTCGGAGGAGCAGTACTTC. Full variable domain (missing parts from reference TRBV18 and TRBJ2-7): NAGVMQNPRHLVRRRGQEARLRCSPMKGHSHVYWYRQLPEEGLKFMVYLQKENIIDESGMPKERFSAEFPKEGPSILRIQQVVRGDSAAYFCASSPGLSEEQYFGPGTRLTVT.

CDR3 residues: CASSLLARDGASYEQYF. The DNA for the CDR3 is TGTGCCAGCAGCTTATTGGCCAGGGATGGGGCCTCCTACGAGCAGTACTTC. This chain joins TRBV7-6 and TRBJ2-7, with D maybe TRBD1 (5 bases). Trimming removed 2 bases at V and 0 bases at J, with 17 bases between. Per germline, CDR1 SGHVS and CDR2 FNYEAQ. The CDR3 is 17 amino acids.